The 5 T cell receptor beta chains listed next were all sequenced from one sample in a study of regulatory T cells in long-lasting Graves disease. For TCR beta, libraries came from iRepertoire HTBI primers and Arm-PCR of CDR3 regions. TCRdb re-analysed the multiplex PCR reads in MiXCR, keeping a single row per CDR3 protein. Seen here are roughly 430,000 distinct CDR3 sequences, 21% observed once, and the top ten hold approximately 15%. Time point in this sample: persistent/refractory GD, antithyroid drugs over 5 years with positive TRAb. After RNA was extracted from PBMCs, the TCR library was made from it. The material sequenced was peripheral blood mononuclear cells (PBMCs), taken when the disease was refractory, from a patient treated with antithyroid drugs. Every receptor here comes from a female donor with Graves disease.

This clonotype occurred many times. V is TRBV7-8 and J is TRBJ2-7; D may correspond to TRBD1 or TRBD2 (5 bases each). CDR1 and CDR2 (germline): SGHVS, FQNEAQ. This CDR3 spans 18 amino acids. The V gene lost 1 base and the J gene lost 4 bases, with 23 bases spanning the gap. The CDR3 loop is CASSLVYNPGLSGYEQYF. The CDR3 DNA is TGTGCCAGCAGCTTAGTGTATAACCCGGGGCTCTCAGGGTACGAGCAGTACTTC.

This clonotype was picked up a small number of times. V usage is TRBV5-1 and J usage is TRBJ1-1; TRBD1 matches 9 bases. Germline CDR1 is SGHRS and CDR2 is YFSETQ. This CDR3 spans 15 amino acids. J was trimmed by 1 base and V by 4 bases; bases with no gene match: 5. CDR3 DNA: TGCGCCAGCAGCCCGGGGACAGGGAAGAACACTGAAGCTTTCTTT. Translation: CASSPGTGKNTEAFF.

Points on this clonotype: A read error may produce the germline difference seen at one junction end. The J gene is TRBJ2-1, the V gene TRBV7-9; 9 nucleotides match TRBD2. Germline assignment: CDR1 SEHNR and CDR2 FQNEAQ (reference sequence). The length of the CDR3 is 16 residues. The DNA of the CDR3 is TGCGCCAGCAGCTTGGGAGCGGGAGGCTCCTCCAATGAGCAGTTCTTC. Its protein is CASSLGAGGSSNEQFF. The full variable domain, in which reference TRBV7-9 and TRBJ2-1 provide the parts outside the CDR3, is DTGVSQNPRHKITKRGQNVTFRCDPISEHNRLYWYRQTLGQGPEFLTYFQNEAQLEKSRLLSDRFSAERPKGSFSTLEIQRTEQGDSAMYLCASSLGAGGSSNEQFFGPGTRLTVL.

This sequence joins TRBV27 and TRBJ1-1; TRBD1 is a possible D gene (6 bases). The germline V and J ends were trimmed by 5 bases and 5 bases, with 15 bases remaining between them. The CDR3 covers 14 residues. CDR1 MNHEY and CDR2 SMNVEV come from the germline V gene (reference sequence). CDR3 loop: CASSPGRGRTEAFF. For the CDR3, the DNA is TGTGCCAGCAGTCCGGGACGGGGGCGGACTGAAGCTTTCTTT.

This clonotype was observed many times. The V and J genes are TRBV28 and TRBJ2-7; no definite D call. The CDR3 sequence is 15 residues long. Trimming left V 2 bases short and J 5 bases short, with 16 bases between. CDR1 and CDR2 from the germline V gene are MDHEN and SYDVKM. The CDR3 loop reads CASSLERLVGDEQYF. The CDR3 nucleotides read TGTGCCAGCAGTTTAGAGCGCCTCGTAGGAGACGAGCAGTACTTC.